This T cell receptor (beta chain) was sequenced in a study of T cell changes during pregnancy in multiple sclerosis. Sequenced by immunoSEQ multiplex PCR; TCRdb stores in-frame clones only, minus some. This sample has some 30,000 clones, with 85% to 90% found just once. Germline V gene sequence: CDR1 PRHDT, CDR2 FYEKMQ (reference sequence). The ends were cut back, 1 base at V and 3 bases at J, with 3 bases in the middle. This CDR3 contains 13 residues. The sample consisted of CD8+ T cells from peripheral blood mononuclear cells, taken before pregnancy. The chain has TRBV13 and TRBJ2-2, with D uncertain. The clonotype comes from a female donor with multiple sclerosis, enrolled in a pregnancy study. This CDR3 reads CASSLVDTGELFF. In DNA, the CDR3 is TGTGCCAGCAGCTTAGTAGACACCGGGGAGCTGTTTTTT.